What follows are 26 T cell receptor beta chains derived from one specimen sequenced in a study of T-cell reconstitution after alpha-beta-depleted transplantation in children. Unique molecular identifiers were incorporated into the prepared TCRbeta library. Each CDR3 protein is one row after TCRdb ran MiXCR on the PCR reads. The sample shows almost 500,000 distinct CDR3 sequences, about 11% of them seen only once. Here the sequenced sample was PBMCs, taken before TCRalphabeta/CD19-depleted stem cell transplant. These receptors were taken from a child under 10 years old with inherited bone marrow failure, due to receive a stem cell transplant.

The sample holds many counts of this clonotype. DNA of the CDR3: TGTGCCAGCAGTTTTAGACTAGCGGGAGACTACAATGAGCAGTTCTTC. It specifies CASSFRLAGDYNEQFF. The chain employs TRBV28 and TRBJ2-1; 12 bases map to TRBD2. The junction had 3 bases not matched to a gene; V was cut back by 3 bases and J by 3 bases. Per the germline V gene, CDR1 is MDHEN and CDR2 is SYDVKM. CDR3 length equals 16 residues.

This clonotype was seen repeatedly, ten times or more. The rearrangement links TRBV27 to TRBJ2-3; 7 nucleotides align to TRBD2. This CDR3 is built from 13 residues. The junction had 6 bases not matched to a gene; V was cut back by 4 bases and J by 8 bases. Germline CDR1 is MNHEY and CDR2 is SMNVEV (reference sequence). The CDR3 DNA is TGTGCCAGCAGTTGGGGAGGGGAAGGTACGCAGTATTTT. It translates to CASSWGGEGTQYF.

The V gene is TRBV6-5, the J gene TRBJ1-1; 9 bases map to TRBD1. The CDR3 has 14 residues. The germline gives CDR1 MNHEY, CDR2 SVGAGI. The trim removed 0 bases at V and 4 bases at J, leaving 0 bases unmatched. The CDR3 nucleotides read TGTGCCAGCAGTTACTCACAGGGGGCCACTGAAGCTTTCTTT. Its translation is CASSYSQGATEAFF.

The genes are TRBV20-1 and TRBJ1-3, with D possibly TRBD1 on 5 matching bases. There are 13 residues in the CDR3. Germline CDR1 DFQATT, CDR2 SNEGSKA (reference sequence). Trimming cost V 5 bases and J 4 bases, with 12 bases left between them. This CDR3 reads CSAGRVDGNTIYF. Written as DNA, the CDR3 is TGCAGTGCTGGCAGGGTGGACGGAAACACCATATATTTT.

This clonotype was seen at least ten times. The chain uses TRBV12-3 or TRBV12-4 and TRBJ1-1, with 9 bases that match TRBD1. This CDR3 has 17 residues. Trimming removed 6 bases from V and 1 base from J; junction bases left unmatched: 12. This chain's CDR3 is CASSWDRDLLPNTEAFF. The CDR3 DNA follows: TGTGCCAGCAGCTGGGACAGGGATTTACTTCCGAACACTGAAGCTTTCTTT.

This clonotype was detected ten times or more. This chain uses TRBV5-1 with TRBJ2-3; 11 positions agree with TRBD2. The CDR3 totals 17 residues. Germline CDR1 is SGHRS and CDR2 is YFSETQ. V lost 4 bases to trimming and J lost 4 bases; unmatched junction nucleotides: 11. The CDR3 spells CASSGILAGVTSDTQYF. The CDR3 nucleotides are TGCGCCAGCAGCGGAATACTAGCGGGAGTAACGTCAGATACGCAGTATTTT.

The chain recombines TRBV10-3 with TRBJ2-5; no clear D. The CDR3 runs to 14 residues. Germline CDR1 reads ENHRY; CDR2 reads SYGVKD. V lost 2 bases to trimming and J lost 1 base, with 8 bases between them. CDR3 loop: CAISERQSQETQYF. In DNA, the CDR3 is TGTGCCATCAGTGAGCGGCAGTCCCAAGAGACCCAGTACTTC.

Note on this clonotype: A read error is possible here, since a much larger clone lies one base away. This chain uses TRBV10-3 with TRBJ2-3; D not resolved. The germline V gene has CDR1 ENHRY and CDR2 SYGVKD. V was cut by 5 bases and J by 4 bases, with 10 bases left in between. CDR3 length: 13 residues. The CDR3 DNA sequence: TGTGCCATCAGTCCGACTGGACCAGATACGCAGTATTTT. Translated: CAISPTGPDTQYF.

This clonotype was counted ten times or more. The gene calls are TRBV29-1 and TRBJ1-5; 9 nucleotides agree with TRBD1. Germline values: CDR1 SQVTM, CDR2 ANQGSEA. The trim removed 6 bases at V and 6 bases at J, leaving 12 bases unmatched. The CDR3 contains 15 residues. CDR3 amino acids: CSVSPTSDRGQPQHF. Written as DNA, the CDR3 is TGCAGCGTATCCCCAACTTCGGACAGGGGTCAGCCCCAGCATTTT.

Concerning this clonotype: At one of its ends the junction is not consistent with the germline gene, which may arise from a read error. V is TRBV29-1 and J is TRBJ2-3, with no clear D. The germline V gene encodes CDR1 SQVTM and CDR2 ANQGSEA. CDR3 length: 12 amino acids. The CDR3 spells CSVESGSDAQYF. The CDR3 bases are TGCAGCGTTGAGTCGGGTTCAGATGCGCAGTATTTT.

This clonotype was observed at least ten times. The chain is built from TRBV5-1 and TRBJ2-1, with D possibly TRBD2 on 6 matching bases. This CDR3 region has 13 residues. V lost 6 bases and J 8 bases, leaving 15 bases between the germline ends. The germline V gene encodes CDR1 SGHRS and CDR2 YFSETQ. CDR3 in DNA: TGCGCCAGCAACCGGGACTGGGACGATGAGCAGTTCTTC. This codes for CASNRDWDDEQFF.

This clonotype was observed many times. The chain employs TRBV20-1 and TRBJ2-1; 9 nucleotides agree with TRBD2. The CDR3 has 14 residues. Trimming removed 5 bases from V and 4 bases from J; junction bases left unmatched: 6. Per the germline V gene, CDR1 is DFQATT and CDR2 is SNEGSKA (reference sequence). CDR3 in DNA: TGCAGTGCTGGTGGGACTAGCTCGTACAATGAGCAGTTCTTC. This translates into CSAGGTSSYNEQFF.

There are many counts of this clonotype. In DNA, the CDR3 is TGCGCCAGCAGCCCCAGTCCCAGGGTAGGAAACACCATATATTTT. Protein product: CASSPSPRVGNTIYF. The chain couples TRBV4-3 to TRBJ1-3; the D gene is possibly TRBD1 (5 bases). The CDR3 covers 15 residues. Germline assignment: CDR1 LGHNA and CDR2 YSLEER. Trimming stripped 4 bases from V and 4 bases from J, with 14 bases between.

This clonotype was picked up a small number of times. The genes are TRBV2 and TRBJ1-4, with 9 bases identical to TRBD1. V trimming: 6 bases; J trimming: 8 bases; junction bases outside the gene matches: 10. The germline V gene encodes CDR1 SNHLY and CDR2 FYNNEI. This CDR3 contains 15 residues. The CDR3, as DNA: TGTGCCAGCAGCCAATGGACAGGGGCCAACGAAAAACTGTTTTTT. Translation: CASSQWTGANEKLFF. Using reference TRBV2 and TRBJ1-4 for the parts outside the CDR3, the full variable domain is EPEVTQTPSHQVTQMGQEVILRCVPISNHLYFYWYRQILGQKVEFLVSFYNNEISEKSEIFDDQFSVERPDGSNFTLKIRSTKLEDSAMYFCASSQWTGANEKLFFGSGTQLSVL.

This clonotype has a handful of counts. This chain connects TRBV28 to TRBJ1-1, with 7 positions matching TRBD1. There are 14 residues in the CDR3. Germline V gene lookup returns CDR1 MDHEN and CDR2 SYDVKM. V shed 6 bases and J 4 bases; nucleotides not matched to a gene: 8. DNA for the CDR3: TGTGCCAGCAGACTTGGGACAGTTCCCACTGAAGCTTTCTTT. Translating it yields CASRLGTVPTEAFF.

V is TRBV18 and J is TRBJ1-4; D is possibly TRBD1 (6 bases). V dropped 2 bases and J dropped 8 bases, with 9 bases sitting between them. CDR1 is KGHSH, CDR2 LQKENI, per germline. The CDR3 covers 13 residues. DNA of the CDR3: TGTGCCAGCTCACCAGGGGGCCGGGAAAAACTGTTTTTT. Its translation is CASSPGGREKLFF.

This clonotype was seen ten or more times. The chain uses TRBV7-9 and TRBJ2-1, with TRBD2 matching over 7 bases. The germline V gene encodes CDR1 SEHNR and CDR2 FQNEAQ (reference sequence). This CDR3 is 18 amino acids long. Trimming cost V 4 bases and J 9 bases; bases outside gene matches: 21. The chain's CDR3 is CASSSAESGREFSSEQFF. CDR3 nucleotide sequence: TGTGCCAGCAGCTCCGCCGAGAGTGGGCGGGAGTTCTCTAGTGAGCAGTTCTTC.

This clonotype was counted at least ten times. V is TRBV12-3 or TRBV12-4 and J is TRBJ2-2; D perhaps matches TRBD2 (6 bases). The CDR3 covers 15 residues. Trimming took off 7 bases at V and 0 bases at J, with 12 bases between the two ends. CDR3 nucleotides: TGTGCCAGCAACTATGGAGGGGCGAACACCGGGGAGCTGTTTTTT. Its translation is CASNYGGANTGELFF.

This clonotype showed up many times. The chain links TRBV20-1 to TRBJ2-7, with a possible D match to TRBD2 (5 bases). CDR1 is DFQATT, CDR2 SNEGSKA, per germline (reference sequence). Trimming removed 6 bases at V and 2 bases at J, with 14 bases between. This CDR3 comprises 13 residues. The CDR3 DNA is TGCAGTGCAACCTCTAGCTTGACCTACGAGCAGTACTTC. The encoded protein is CSATSSLTYEQYF.

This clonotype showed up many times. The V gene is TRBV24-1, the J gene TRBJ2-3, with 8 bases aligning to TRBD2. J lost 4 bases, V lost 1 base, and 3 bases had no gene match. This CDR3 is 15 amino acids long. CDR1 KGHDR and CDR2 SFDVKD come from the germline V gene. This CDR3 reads CATSDLAGAPDTQYF. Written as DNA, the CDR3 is TGTGCCACCAGTGATTTAGCGGGAGCCCCAGATACGCAGTATTTT.

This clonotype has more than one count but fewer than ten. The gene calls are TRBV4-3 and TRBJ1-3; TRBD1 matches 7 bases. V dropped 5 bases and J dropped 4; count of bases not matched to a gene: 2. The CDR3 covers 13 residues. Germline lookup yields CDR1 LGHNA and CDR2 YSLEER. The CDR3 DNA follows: TGCGCCAGCAGCGGGACAGTCGGAAACACCATATATTTT. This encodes CASSGTVGNTIYF.

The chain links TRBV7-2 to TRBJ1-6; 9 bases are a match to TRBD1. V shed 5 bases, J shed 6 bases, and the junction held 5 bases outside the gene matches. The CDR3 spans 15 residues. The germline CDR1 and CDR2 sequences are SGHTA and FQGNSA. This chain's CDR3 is CASSLQGASNSPLHF. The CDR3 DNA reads TGTGCCAGCAGCCTACAGGGGGCGAGTAATTCACCCCTCCACTTT.

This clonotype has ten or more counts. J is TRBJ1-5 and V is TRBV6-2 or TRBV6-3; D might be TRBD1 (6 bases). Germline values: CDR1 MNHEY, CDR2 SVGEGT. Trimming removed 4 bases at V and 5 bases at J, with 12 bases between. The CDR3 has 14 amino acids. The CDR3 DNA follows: TGTGCCAGCAGTTGGCTCAACAGGGATCAGCCCCAGCATTTT. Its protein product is CASSWLNRDQPQHF.

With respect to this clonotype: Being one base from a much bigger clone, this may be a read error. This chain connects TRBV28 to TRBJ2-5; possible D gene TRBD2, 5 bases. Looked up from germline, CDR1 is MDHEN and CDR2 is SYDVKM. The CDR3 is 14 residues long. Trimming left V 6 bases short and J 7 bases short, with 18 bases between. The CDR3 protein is CASSPPDGVGTQYF. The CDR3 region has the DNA TGTGCCAGCAGCCCACCGGACGGGGTCGGGACCCAGTACTTC.

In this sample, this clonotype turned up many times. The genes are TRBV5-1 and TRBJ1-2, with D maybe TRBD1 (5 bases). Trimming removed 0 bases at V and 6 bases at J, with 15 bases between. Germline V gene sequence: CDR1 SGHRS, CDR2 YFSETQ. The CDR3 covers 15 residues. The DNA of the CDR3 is TGCGCCAGCAGCTTGGCTTTCGACAGTCTCGATGGCTACACCTTC. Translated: CASSLAFDSLDGYTF.

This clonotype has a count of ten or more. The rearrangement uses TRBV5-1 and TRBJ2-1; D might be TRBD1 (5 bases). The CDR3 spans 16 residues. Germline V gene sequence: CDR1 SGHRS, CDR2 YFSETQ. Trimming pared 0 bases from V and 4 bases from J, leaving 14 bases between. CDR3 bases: TGCGCCAGCAGCTTGGCCGCAGGGTTCCCTTACAATGAGCAGTTCTTC. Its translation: CASSLAAGFPYNEQFF.